This T cell receptor beta chain appears in the sequencing data of a study of cytomegalovirus exposure and HLA in healthy donors. This clone occurred once. Antigen: not known. Study outcomes and limitations: Using a false discovery rate of 0.05, a later analysis showed that approximately 16,000 TCR beta sequences were associated with HLA alleles. A few V segments could not be told apart, such as TRBV6-2 and TRBV6-3, and were left out.

V shed 1 base and J shed 5 bases, with 15 bases lying between them. The CDR3 consists of 15 residues. The germline V gene has CDR1 MNHNS and CDR2 SASEGT. Primers for the PCR totalled 60 Vbeta and 13 Jbeta. TCRdb's copy holds only in-frame clones and misses some; the assay was immunoSEQ multiplex PCR. The sample records approximately 190,000 clones, about 70% being singletons. The source material was PBMCs. This rearrangement joins TRBV6-1 to TRBJ2-7, with a tentative D call TRBD1 (5 bases). This receptor was obtained from a middle-aged man in good health and CMV-seropositive. This CDR3 reads CASSEGRTGTNEQYF. CDR3 DNA sequence: TGTGCCAGCAGTGAAGGGAGAACAGGTACCAACGAGCAGTACTTC.